This is a list of T cell receptor beta chains from one sample in a study of CXCR3-negative and CXCR3-positive naive CD8 T cells. TCRdb processed the 5' RACE reads again and assigns one entry to each CDR3 protein, with no DNA. This table lists more than 7,000 distinct CDR3 sequences. The sample taken for sequencing was naive CXCR3- CD8+ T cells from blood. Source of these receptors: a human donor in good health. Some clones in this sample may be carry-over from other donors' samples. Both conserved end residues are part of each CDR3. Where a row states a size, it is once, few, many or the class of an expanded clone; other rows omit it.

size	V	J	CDR3
-	TRBV10-2	TRBJ1-2	CASMGGGLYGYTF
medium-sized	TRBV29-1	TRBJ1-2	CSVPQPGQGPYIPF
medium-sized	TRBV29-1	TRBJ2-7	CSVGLVSEQYF
-	TRBV4-1	TRBJ1-3	CASSQVPGLDTIYF
-	TRBV12-5	TRBJ1-2	CASGPTPDTNYGYTF
medium-sized	TRBV5-4	TRBJ2-5	CASSLEETQYF
-	TRBV6-5	TRBJ2-1	CASSYEEGDNEQFF
-	TRBV29-1	TRBJ2-5	CSVEARGTAETQYF
-	TRBV7-6	TRBJ2-3	CASSLTREGLDTQYF
-	TRBV20-1	TRBJ2-4	CSAAPGQGRNIQYF
-	TRBV4-1	TRBJ2-2	CASSQDPGELFF
-	TRBV7-2	TRBJ2-1	CASSLAGGNEQFF
-	TRBV20-1	TRBJ1-4	CSAREPTGSTNEKLFF
-	TRBV12-3/TRBV12-4	TRBJ2-1	CASSSGLVNEQFF
-	TRBV7-9	TRBJ2-7	CASSFGGSEQYF
-	TRBV7-9	TRBJ1-4	CASSFPGQGKLFF
medium-sized	TRBV29-1	TRBJ1-3	CSVPRGNTIYF
-	TRBV5-6	TRBJ2-7	CASSFGTGGSYEQYF
medium-sized	TRBV12-3/TRBV12-4	TRBJ1-2	CASSPDTYGYTF
medium-sized	TRBV28	TRBJ2-3	CASSFGKEGLASTDTQYF
medium-sized	TRBV10-3	TRBJ2-1	CAISGGGTTFSASYNEQFF
-	TRBV29-1	TRBJ2-3	CSVEGPETDTQYF
medium-sized	TRBV29-1	TRBJ1-3	CSVGDSGNTIYF
medium-sized	TRBV29-1	TRBJ2-7	CSVNLPAAYEQYF
-	TRBV7-9	TRBJ2-5	CASSRTSGSIAETQYF
-	TRBV29-1	TRBJ2-1	CSVEEASYNEQFF
-	TRBV11-2	TRBJ2-7	CASSLDRDEQYF
-	TRBV21-1	TRBJ2-3	CASSAPARASVRTDTQYF
-	TRBV6-5	TRBJ2-2	CASSPPGGRTLELFF
medium-sized	TRBV5-1	TRBJ2-3	CASSFGDGGGGDTQYF
-	TRBV28	TRBJ2-5	CASSPPTSGQETQYF
-	TRBV13	TRBJ2-1	CASSLGVAETNEQFF
-	TRBV7-8	TRBJ1-5	CASSLEAGQGNQPQHF
-	TRBV19	TRBJ2-1	CASSISASSYNEQFF
-	TRBV29-1	TRBJ2-3	CSVEPLGKTDTQYF
-	TRBV7-8	TRBJ2-1	CASSSGPQNEQFF
-	TRBV28	TRBJ1-4	CASSLLGASEKLFF
medium-sized	TRBV1	TRBJ1-5	CTSSQDDQGSNQPQHF
-	TRBV5-5	TRBJ2-1	CASSLAGITGLYNEQFF
-	TRBV29-1	TRBJ2-7	CSVVNHEGYEQYF
-	TRBV24-1	TRBJ2-3	CATSEWDRVSSTDTQYF
-	TRBV5-1	TRBJ2-5	CASSSAGETQYF
-	TRBV25-1	TRBJ2-5	CASSETETQYF
-	TRBV5-1	TRBJ2-3	CASRSGLAAPTDTQYF
-	TRBV29-1	TRBJ2-3	CSVPENTDTQYF
medium-sized	TRBV29-1	TRBJ2-4	CSVEVIGDTKNIQYF
-	TRBV14	TRBJ2-7	CASSQVAGGTYEQYF
-	TRBV3-1	TRBJ2-7	CASSPTGGYEQYF
-	TRBV20-1	TRBJ1-1	CSARLAENTEAFF
-	TRBV29-1	TRBJ2-7	CSVEEGNREGYEQYF
medium-sized	TRBV29-1	TRBJ2-3	CSVSDIYGTDTQYF
medium-sized	TRBV7-8	TRBJ1-1	CASSLGDPEAFF
-	TRBV29-1	TRBJ2-7	CSVDQGYEQYF